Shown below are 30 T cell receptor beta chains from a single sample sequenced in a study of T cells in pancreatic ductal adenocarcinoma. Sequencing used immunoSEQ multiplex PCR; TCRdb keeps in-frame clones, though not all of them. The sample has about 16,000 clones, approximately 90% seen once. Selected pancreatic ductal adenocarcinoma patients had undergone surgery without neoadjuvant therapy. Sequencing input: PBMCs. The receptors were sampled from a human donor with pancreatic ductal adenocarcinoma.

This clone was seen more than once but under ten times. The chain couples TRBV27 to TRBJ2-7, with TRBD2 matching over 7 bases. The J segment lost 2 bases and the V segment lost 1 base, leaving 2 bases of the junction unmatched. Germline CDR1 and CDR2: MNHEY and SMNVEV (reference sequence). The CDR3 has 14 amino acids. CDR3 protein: CASSLLGTTYEQYF. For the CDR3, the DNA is TGTGCCAGCAGTTTATTGGGGACTACCTACGAGCAGTACTTC.

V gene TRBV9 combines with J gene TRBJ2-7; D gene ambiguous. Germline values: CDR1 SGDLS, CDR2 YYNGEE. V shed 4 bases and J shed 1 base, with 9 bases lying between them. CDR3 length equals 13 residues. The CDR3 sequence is CASSPTASYEQYF. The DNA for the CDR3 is TGTGCCAGCAGCCCCACCGCTTCCTACGAGCAGTACTTC.

CDR3 region: CASSINRDLDNEQFF. The CDR3 DNA sequence: TGTGCCAGTAGTATTAATCGGGACCTCGACAATGAGCAGTTCTTC. The chain joins TRBV19 to TRBJ2-1; D may correspond to TRBD1 or TRBD2 (5 bases each). Germline V CDR1 and CDR2: LNHDA, SQIVND (reference sequence). Trimming pared 3 bases from V and 5 bases from J, leaving 14 bases between. This CDR3 has 15 residues.

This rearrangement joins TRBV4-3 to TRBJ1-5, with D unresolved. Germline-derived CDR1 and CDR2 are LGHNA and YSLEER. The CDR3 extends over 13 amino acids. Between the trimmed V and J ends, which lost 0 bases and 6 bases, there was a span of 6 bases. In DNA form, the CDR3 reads TGCGCCAGCAGCCAAGAATTGGGTCAGCCCCAGCATTTT. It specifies CASSQELGQPQHF.

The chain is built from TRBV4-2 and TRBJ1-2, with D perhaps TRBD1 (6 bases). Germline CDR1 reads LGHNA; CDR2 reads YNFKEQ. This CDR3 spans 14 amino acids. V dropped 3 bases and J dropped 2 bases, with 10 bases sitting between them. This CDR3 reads CASSQNTGNYGYTF. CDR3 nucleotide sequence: TGTGCCAGCAGCCAGAATACAGGGAACTATGGCTACACCTTC.

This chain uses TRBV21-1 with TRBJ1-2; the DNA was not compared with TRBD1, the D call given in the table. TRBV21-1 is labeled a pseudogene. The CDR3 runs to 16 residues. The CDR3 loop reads CASSKAGALANYGYTF. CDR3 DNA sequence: TGTGCCAGCAGCAAGGCAGGGGCGCTAGCTAACTATGGCTACACCTTC.

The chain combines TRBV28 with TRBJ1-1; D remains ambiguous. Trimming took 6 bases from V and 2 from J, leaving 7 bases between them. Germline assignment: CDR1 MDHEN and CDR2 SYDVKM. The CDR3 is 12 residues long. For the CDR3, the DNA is TGTGCCAGCAGGGTAACAAACACTGAAGCTTTCTTT. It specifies CASRVTNTEAFF.

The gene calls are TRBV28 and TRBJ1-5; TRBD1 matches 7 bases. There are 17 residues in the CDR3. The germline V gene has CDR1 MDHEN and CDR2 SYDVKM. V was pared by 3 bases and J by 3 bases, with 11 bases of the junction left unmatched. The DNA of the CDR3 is TGTGCCAGCAGTTTGCCCTTCTTACAGGGGATCAATCAGCCCCAGCATTTT. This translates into CASSLPFLQGINQPQHF.

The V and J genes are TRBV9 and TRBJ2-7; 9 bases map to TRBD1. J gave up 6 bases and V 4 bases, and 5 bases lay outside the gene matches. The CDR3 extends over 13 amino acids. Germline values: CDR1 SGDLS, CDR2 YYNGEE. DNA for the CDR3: TGTGCCAGCAGCCTAGAGACAGGGGGCGAGCAGTACTTC. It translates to CASSLETGGEQYF.

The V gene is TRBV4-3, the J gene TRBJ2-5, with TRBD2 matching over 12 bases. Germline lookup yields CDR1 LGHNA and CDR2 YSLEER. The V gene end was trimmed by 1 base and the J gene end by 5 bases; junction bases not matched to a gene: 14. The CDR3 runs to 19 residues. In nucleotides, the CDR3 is TGCGCCAGCAGCCAAGGTCGACGTGCTAGCGGGGGGGCCGGGGAGACCCAGTACTTC. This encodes CASSQGRRASGGAGETQYF.

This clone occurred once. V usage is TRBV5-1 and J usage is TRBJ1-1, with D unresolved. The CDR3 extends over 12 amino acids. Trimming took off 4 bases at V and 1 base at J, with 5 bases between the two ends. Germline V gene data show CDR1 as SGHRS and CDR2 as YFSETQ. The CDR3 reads CASSEPNTEAFF. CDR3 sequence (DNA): TGCGCCAGCAGCGAGCCGAACACTGAAGCTTTCTTT. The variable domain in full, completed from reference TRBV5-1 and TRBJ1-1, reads KAGVTQTPRYLIKTRGQQVTLSCSPISGHRSVSWYQQTPGQGLQFLFEYFSETQRNKGNFPGRFSGRQFSNSRSEMNVSTLELGDSALYLCASSEPNTEAFFGQGTRLTVV.

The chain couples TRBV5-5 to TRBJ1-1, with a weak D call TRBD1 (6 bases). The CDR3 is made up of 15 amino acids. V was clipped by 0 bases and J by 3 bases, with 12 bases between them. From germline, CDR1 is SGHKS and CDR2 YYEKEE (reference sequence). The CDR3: CASSLAWGPDTEAFF. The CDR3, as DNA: TGTGCCAGCAGCTTGGCCTGGGGGCCCGACACTGAAGCTTTCTTT. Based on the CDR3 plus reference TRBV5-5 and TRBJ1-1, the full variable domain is DAGVTQSPTHLIKTRGQQVTLRCSPISGHKSVSWYQQVLGQGPQFIFQYYEKEERGRGNFPDRFSARQFPNYSSELNVNALLLGDSALYLCASSLAWGPDTEAFFGQGTRLTVV.

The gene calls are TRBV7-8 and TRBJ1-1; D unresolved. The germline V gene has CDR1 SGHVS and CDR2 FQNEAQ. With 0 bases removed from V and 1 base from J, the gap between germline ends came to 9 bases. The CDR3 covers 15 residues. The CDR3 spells CASSLALSANTEAFF. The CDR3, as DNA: TGTGCCAGCAGCTTAGCGCTTTCGGCGAACACTGAAGCTTTCTTT.

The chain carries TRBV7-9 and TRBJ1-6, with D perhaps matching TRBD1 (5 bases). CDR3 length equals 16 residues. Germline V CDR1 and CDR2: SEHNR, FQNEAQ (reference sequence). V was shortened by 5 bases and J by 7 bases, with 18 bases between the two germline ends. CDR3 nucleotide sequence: TGTGCCAGCAGCCAAGCCCAGGGAGCGCGGAATTCACCCCTCCACTTT. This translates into CASSQAQGARNSPLHF.

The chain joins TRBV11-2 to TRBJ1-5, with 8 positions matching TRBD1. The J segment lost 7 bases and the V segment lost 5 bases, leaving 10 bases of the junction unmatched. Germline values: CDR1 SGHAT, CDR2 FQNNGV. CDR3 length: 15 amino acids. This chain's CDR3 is CASSTRTGSEQPQHF. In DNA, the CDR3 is TGTGCCAGCAGCACCCGGACAGGGAGCGAACAGCCCCAGCATTTT.

The CDR3 loop is CASGLRVGRGGNTIYF. Here the CDR3 DNA reads TGTGCTAGTGGTTTGCGGGTTGGGCGAGGAGGAAACACCATATATTTT. The genes are TRBV12-5 and TRBJ1-3, with D hard to call. This CDR3 is built from 16 residues. Germline V gene data show CDR1 as LGHNT and CDR2 as FRNRAP. V shed 2 bases and J shed 4 bases, with 15 bases lying between them.

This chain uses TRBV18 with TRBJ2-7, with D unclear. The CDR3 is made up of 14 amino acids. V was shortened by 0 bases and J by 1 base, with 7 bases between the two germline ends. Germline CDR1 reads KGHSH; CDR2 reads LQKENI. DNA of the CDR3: TGTGCCAGCTCACCACCAGGTACGTCCTACGAGCAGTACTTC. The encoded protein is CASSPPGTSYEQYF.

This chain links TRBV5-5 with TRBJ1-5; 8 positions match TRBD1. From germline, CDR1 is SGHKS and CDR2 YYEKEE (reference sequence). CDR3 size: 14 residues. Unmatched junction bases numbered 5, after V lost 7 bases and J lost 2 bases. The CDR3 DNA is TGTGCCAGCGCGACAGGGGTGGGCAATCAGCCCCAGCATTTT. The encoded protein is CASATGVGNQPQHF.

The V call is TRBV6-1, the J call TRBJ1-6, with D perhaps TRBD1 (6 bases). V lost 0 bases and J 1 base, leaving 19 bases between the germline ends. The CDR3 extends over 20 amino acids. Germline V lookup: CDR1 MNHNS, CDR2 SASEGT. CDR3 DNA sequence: TGTGCCAGCAGTGAAGCGGTTGGAGGAGGGGGAAGGTCCTATAATTCACCCCTCCACTTT. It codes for CASSEAVGGGGRSYNSPLHF.

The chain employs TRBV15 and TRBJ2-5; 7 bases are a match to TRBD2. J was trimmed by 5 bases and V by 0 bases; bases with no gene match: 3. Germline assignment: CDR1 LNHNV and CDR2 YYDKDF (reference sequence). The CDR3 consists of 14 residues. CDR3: CATSRDLGGETQYF. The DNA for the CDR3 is TGTGCCACCAGCAGAGATCTGGGAGGGGAGACCCAGTACTTC.

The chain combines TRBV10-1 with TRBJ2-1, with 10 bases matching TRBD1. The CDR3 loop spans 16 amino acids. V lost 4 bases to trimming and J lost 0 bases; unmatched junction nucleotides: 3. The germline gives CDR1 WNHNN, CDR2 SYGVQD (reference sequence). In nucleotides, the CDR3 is TGCGCCAGCAGTGGGAGACAGGGGGCCTCCTACAATGAGCAGTTCTTC. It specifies CASSGRQGASYNEQFF.

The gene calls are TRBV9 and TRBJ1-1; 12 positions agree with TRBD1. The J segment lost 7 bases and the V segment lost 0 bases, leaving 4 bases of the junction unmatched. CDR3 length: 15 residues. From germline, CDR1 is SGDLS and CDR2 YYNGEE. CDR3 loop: CASSVGGQGANEAFF. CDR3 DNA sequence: TGTGCCAGCAGCGTAGGGGGACAGGGGGCGAATGAAGCTTTCTTT.

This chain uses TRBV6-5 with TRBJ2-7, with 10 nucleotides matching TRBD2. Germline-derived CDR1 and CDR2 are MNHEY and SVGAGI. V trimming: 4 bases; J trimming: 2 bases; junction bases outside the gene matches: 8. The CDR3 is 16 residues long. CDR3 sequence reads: CASSLGPAGGPYEQYF. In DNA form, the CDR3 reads TGTGCCAGCAGTTTGGGGCCAGCGGGAGGGCCCTACGAGCAGTACTTC.

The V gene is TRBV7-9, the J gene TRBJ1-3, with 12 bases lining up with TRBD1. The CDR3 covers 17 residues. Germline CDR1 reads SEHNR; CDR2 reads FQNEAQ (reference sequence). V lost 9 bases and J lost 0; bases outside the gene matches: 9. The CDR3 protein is CASPGQGAFSSGNTIYF. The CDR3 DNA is TGTGCCAGTCCGGGACAGGGGGCCTTCAGCTCTGGAAACACCATATATTTT.

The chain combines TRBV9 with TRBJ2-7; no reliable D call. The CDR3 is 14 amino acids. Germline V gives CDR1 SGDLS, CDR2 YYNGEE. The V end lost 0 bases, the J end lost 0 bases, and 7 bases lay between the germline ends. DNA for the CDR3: TGTGCCAGCAGCGTAGCTTCAGGCTCCTACGAGCAGTACTTC. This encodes CASSVASGSYEQYF.

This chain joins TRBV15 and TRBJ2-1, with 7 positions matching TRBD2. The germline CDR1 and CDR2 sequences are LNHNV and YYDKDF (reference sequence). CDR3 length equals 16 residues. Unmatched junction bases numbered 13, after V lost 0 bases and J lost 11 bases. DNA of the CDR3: TGTGCCACCAGCAGAGATCGGGCGCGGGGGTCTCAGAAGCAGTTCTTC. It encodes CATSRDRARGSQKQFF.

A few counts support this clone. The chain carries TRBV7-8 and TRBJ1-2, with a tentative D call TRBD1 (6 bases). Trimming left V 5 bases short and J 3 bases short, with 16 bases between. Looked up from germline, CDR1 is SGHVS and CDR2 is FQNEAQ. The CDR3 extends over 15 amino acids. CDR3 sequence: CASSTRDRFDYGYTF. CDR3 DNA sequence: TGTGCCAGCAGCACGAGAGACAGGTTCGACTATGGCTACACCTTC.

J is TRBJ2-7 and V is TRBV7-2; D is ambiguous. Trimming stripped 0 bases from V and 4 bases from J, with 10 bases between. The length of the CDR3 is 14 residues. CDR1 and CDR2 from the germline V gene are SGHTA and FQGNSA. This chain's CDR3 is CASSLARTIYEQYF. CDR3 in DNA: TGTGCCAGCAGCTTAGCGAGGACCATTTACGAGCAGTACTTC.

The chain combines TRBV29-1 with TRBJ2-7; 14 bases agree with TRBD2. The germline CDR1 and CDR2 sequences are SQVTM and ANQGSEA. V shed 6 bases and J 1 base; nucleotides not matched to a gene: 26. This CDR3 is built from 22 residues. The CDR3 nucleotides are TGCAGCGTCGCCGGAGAGGGTCCGACTAGCGGGAGGGCCGGTGGGAGTTCCTACGAGCAGTACTTC. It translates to CSVAGEGPTSGRAGGSSYEQYF.

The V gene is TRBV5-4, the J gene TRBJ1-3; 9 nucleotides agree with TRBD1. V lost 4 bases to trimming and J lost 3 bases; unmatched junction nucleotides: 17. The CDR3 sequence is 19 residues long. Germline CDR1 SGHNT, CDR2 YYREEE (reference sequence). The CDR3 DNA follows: TGTGCCAGCAGCCCGGGGACAGGGCACGCAGGAGGGGGTGGAAACACCATATATTTT. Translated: CASSPGTGHAGGGGNTIYF.